This T cell receptor beta chain was sequenced during a study of blood T cell repertoires in COVID-19. At the level of the study: PBMCs, B-cell-depleted T cells, or T cells provided the cDNA or gDNA that made up the material.

Original data processing: For nucleated cells, counts were estimated from reference gene primer amplification. Sequencing used immunoSEQ multiplex PCR; TCRdb keeps in-frame clones, though not all of them. The V and J calls and clone size were taken over from that table, and D and trimming were inferred from the DNA. Seen here are 80,000 or so clones, approximately 85% observed once, and the top ten hold 9.6%. Seattle patients were enrolled during active infection and followed longitudinally. The CDR3 totals 13 residues. V gave up 4 bases and J gave up 5 bases, with 9 bases separating them. In germline, CDR1 is SGHVS, CDR2 FQNEAQ.

The V call is TRBV7-8, the J call TRBJ1-5; D uncertain. This receptor was identified in a man aged 50-60 years with COVID-19, enrolled during active disease. Input material: peripheral blood. CDR3: CASSSRRDQPQHF. Written as DNA, the CDR3 is TGTGCCAGCAGCTCCAGACGGGATCAGCCCCAGCATTTT.